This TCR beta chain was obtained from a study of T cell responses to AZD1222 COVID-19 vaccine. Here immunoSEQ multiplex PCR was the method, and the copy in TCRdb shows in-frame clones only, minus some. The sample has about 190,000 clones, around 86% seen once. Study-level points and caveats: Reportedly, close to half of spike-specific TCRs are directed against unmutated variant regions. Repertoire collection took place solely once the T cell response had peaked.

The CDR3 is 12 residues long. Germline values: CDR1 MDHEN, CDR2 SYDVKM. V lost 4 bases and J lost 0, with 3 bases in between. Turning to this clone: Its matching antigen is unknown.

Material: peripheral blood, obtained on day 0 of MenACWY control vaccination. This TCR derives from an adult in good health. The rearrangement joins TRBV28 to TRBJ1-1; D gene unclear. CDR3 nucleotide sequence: TGTGCCAGCAGTTCCATGAACACTGAAGCTTTCTTT. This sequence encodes CASSSMNTEAFF. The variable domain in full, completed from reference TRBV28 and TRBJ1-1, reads DVKVTQSSRYLVKRTGEKVFLECVQDMDHENMFWYRQDPGLGLRLIYFSYDVKMKEKGDIPEGYSVSREKKERFSLILESASTNQTSMYLCASSSMNTEAFFGQGTRLTVV.